This TCR beta chain was retrieved from a study of early T cells in non-severe SARS-CoV-2 infection. As for the study in general: Chains were unpaired, as sequencing was done on bulk RNA from unsorted whole blood.

Individual cDNA molecules each received unique molecular identifiers attached to them. TCRdb reprocessed the 5' RACE reads with MiXCR, giving one entry per CDR3 protein. The table includes tens of thousands of distinct CDR3 sequences, 12% detected once. Germline values: CDR1 SGHTA, CDR2 FQGNSA. With 4 bases clipped from V and 6 bases from J, the junction kept 2 bases outside the gene matches. CDR3 size: 14 residues. This clonotype was seen many times. The sequence came from an adult who was a healthcare worker with PCR-confirmed SARS-CoV-2 infection or an uninfected control (not recorded which). The sequencing sample was made of whole blood. The rearrangement joins TRBV7-2 to TRBJ2-7, with 14 bases lining up with TRBD2. The CDR3 region is CASSSGTSGSEQYF. The CDR3 coding sequence is TGTGCCAGCAGCTCCGGGACTAGCGGGAGCGAGCAGTACTTC.